This is a list of T cell receptor beta chains from one sample in a study of radiotherapy plus CTLA-4 blockade in lung cancer. Assay: immunoSEQ multiplex PCR; the TCRdb copy retains only in-frame clones and omits some. The top ten hold around a sixth of the sample, which has 53,000 or so clones, 75% to 90% seen once. The material was peripheral blood, obtained from a patient treated with radiotherapy plus ipilimumab. These receptors all come from a human donor with non-small cell lung cancer that progressed on radiotherapy plus ipilimumab. Some clones in this sample may be carry-over from other donors' samples. Each CDR3 is given with its conserved first and last residue. The order of the fields is J gene, D gene, V gene, clone size, CDR3 protein, CDR3 DNA. D genes are given only for firm matches. Clone size is stated in some rows and not others, as once, few, many or a class when expanded.

>TRBJ2-5|.|TRBV2|.
CASHRARQTQYF
TGTGCCAGCCACAGGGCTCGACAGACCCAGTACTTC
>TRBJ2-3|.|TRBV4-2|few
CASSQDTASPFTDTQYF
TGTGCCAGCAGCCAAGATACTGCTAGCCCTTTCACAGATACGCAGTATTTT
>TRBJ2-5|TRBD1|TRBV27|.
CASSPHRGRETQYF
TGTGCCAGCAGCCCTCACAGGGGGCGGGAGACCCAGTACTTC
>TRBJ1-1|.|TRBV7-2|once
CASSWTAGHMNTEAFF
TGTGCCAGCAGTTGGACAGCCGGTCACATGAACACTGAAGCTTTCTTT
>TRBJ2-7|.|TRBV9|.
CASSVAGQGYEQYF
TGTGCCAGCAGCGTAGCTGGGCAGGGCTACGAGCAGTACTTC
>TRBJ2-7|.|TRBV5-5|.
CASSWTHYEQYF
TGTGCCAGCAGCTGGACTCACTACGAGCAGTACTTC
>TRBJ2-3|TRBD1|TRBV14|.
CASSVTGGTDTQYF
TGTGCCAGCAGCGTCACAGGGGGCACAGATACGCAGTATTTT
>TRBJ2-3|.|TRBV28|.
CASSLRTEEAQYF
TGTGCCAGCAGTTTAAGGACAGAGGAGGCGCAGTATTTT
>TRBJ2-1|TRBD2|TRBV5-1|.
CASNRDYSYNEQFF
TGCGCCAGTAACCGGGACTACTCCTACAATGAGCAGTTCTTC
>TRBJ2-6|TRBD1|TRBV2|once
CASSRQGQSSGANVLTF
TGTGCCAGTAGCCGACAGGGCCAGAGCTCTGGGGCCAACGTCCTGACTTTC
>TRBJ2-7|TRBD1|TRBV27|.
CASSLRQTGTGVGEQYF
TGTGCCAGCAGTCTCCGCCAAACCGGGACAGGGGTTGGCGAGCAGTACTTC
>TRBJ2-7|TRBD1|TRBV11-2|.
CASRSHRPGQGSSYEQYF
TGTGCCAGCAGGTCACACCGGCCCGGACAGGGGAGCTCCTACGAGCAGTACTTC
>TRBJ2-1|TRBD2|TRBV6-5|.
CASTVSGGSYNEQFF
TGTGCCAGCACCGTTAGCGGGGGGTCCTACAATGAGCAGTTCTTC
>TRBJ1-2|.|TRBV29-1|few
CSAGAPDYGYTF
TGCAGCGCCGGTGCCCCTGACTATGGCTACACCTTC
>TRBJ1-2|.|TRBV7-2|.
CASSLGRAGGGYTF
TGTGCCAGCAGCTTAGGCCGGGCGGGCGGTGGCTACACCTTC
>TRBJ2-7|TRBD2|TRBV2|.
CASRKGLAPDYEQYF
TGTGCCAGCAGGAAGGGACTAGCGCCAGACTACGAGCAGTACTTC
>TRBJ1-2|.|TRBV7-3|.
CASSFPGRTLDYGYTF
TGTGCCAGCAGCTTCCCGGGGAGGACCCTTGACTATGGCTACACCTTC
>TRBJ2-7|.|TRBV5-1|.
CASSLEFGQIYEQYF
TGCGCCAGCAGCTTGGAATTTGGACAGATCTACGAGCAGTACTTC
>TRBJ2-5|.|TRBV2|.
CASRQMVGRETQYF
TGTGCCAGCCGACAGATGGTGGGGCGGGAGACCCAGTACTTC
>TRBJ2-1|.|TRBV5-4|.
CASSFTAGQFLPLPIEQFF
TGTGCCAGCAGCTTTACCGCGGGACAGTTCCTCCCTTTGCCCATTGAGCAGTTCTTC
>TRBJ2-3|.|TRBV11-2|.
CASSLMGGAGDTQYF
TGTGCCAGCAGCTTAATGGGGGGGGCGGGAGATACGCAGTATTTT
>TRBJ2-1|TRBD2|TRBV4-2|.
CASSRAGAGLALNEQFF
TGTGCCAGCAGCCGAGCGGGGGCGGGACTAGCCCTCAATGAGCAGTTCTTC
>TRBJ1-6|.|TRBV30|.
CAWGSQEYSPLHF
TGTGCCTGGGGGTCCCAGGAATATTCACCCCTCCACTTT
>TRBJ1-4|TRBD1|TRBV6-6|.
CASSWTGGREKLFF
TGTGCCAGCAGCTGGACAGGGGGCAGGGAAAAACTGTTTTTT
>TRBJ1-3|.|TRBV5-6|few
CASSLGTAGNTIYF
TGTGCCAGCAGCCTCGGGACTGCAGGAAACACCATATATTTT
>TRBJ2-5|TRBD1|TRBV11-1|.
CASSPVSPFDRAQETQYF
TGTGCCAGCAGCCCCGTTAGTCCCTTCGACAGGGCCCAAGAGACCCAGTACTTC
>TRBJ1-1|.|TRBV19|.
CASRHSGGMGDTEAFF
TGTGCCAGTAGACACTCCGGGGGGATGGGGGACACTGAAGCTTTCTTT
>TRBJ2-7|.|TRBV18|.
CASSFSSASYEQYF
TGTGCCAGCTCATTCTCGAGCGCATCCTACGAGCAGTACTTC
>TRBJ2-1|TRBD2|TRBV4-3|.
CASSQDRASGREDEQFF
TGCGCCAGCAGCCAAGATAGGGCTAGCGGGAGGGAGGATGAGCAGTTCTTC
>TRBJ2-7|.|TRBV5-1|.
CASSLQVLEQAYEQYF
TGCGCCAGCAGCTTGCAGGTTCTGGAACAGGCCTACGAGCAGTACTTC
>TRBJ1-1|.|TRBV19|.
CASSIRGGGTEAFF
TGTGCCAGTAGTATAAGGGGAGGAGGCACTGAAGCTTTCTTT
>TRBJ2-7|.|TRBV27|.
CASSLYQRLPYEQYF
TGTGCCAGCAGTTTATATCAGAGGCTGCCCTACGAGCAGTACTTC
>TRBJ2-6|.|TRBV29-1|.
CSVPDGAGRSGANVLTF
TGCAGCGTCCCCGATGGGGCAGGCCGATCTGGGGCCAACGTCCTGACTTTC